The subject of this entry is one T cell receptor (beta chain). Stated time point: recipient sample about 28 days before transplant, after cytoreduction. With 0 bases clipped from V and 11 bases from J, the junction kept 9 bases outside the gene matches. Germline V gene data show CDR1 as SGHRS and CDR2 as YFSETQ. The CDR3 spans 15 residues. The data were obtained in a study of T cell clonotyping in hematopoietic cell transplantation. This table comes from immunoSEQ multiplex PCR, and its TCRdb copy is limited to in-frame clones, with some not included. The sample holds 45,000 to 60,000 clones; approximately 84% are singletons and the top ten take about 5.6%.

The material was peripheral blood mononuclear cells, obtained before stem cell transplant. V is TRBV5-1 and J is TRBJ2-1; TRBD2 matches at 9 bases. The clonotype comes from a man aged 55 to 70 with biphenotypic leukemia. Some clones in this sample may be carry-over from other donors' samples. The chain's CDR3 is CASSLDVAGASKQFF. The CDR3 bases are TGCGCCAGCAGCTTGGATGTAGCGGGAGCTTCGAAGCAGTTCTTC.